The source of this TCR beta chain is a study of blood T cell repertoires in COVID-19. About the research overall: Samples taken during acute and convalescent COVID-19 were collected in the United States, Italy and Spain.

The CDR3 has 16 amino acids. Germline CDR1 SGHDT, CDR2 YYEEEE. The junction had 5 bases not matched to a gene; V was cut back by 4 bases and J by 3 bases. Repertoires were generated with immunoSEQ multiplex PCR, while TCRdb's copy carries only in-frame clones and drops some. The repertoire holds 150,000 or so clones, with 75% to 85% as singletons. Participants spanned ages roughly 18 to 90 years and resided in about 24 US areas. Either two negative PCRs, clearance, or symptom resolution qualified Cohort 3 donors as recovered. The TCR sequence derives from a man aged 45 to 65 who had recovered from COVID-19. Specimen: PBMCs or T cells enriched from blood (not recorded which). The gene calls are TRBV5-6 and TRBJ1-6; 9 bases are a match to TRBD1. CDR3: CASSRTGADYNSPLHF. Written as DNA, the CDR3 is TGTGCCAGCAGCAGGACAGGGGCCGACTATAATTCACCCCTCCACTTT.